Listed below are T cell receptor beta chains from one sample, sequenced in a study of T cell clonotyping in hematopoietic cell transplantation. Profiled with immunoSEQ multiplex PCR; TCRdb holds only in-frame clones, not every one. The sample lists under 45,000 clones, approximately 95% occurring once. The material was peripheral blood mononuclear cells, obtained before stem cell transplant. Receptor source: a middle-aged man with chronic myeloid leukemia. Some clones in this sample may be carry-over from other donors' samples. Each CDR3 is given with its conserved first and last residue. The D gene is left open where the match is weak. The size entry is marked missing in some rows and otherwise reads once, few, many or a size class.

J,D,V,size,DNA,CDR3
TRBJ2-7,-,TRBV6-6,-,TGTGCCAGCAGTTACCATCTGATGGGCCACGAGCAGTACTTC,CASSYHLMGHEQYF
TRBJ1-2,-,TRBV5-6,-,TGTGCCAGCACCTTGACCGGGGGGAGCTATGGCTACACCTTC,CASTLTGGSYGYTF
TRBJ2-7,TRBD1,TRBV29-1,once,TGCAGCGTCGGGAAAGGGACAGGGGGCCTCGAGCAGTACTTC,CSVGKGTGGLEQYF
TRBJ1-1,-,TRBV19,-,TGTGCCAGCCAAGCAAACACTGAAGCTTTCTTT,CASQANTEAFF
TRBJ2-7,TRBD2,TRBV28,-,TGTGCCAGCTCTCCAAGGGGAGGGGCCGGGTACGAGCAGTACTTC,CASSPRGGAGYEQYF
TRBJ1-3,-,TRBV5-6,-,TGTGCCAGCAGCTTGGTAGCTGCTGGAAACACCATATATTTT,CASSLVAAGNTIYF
TRBJ2-3,TRBD1,TRBV25-1,-,TGTGCCAGCAGTCCCCGGGACAGGGATGATACGCAGTATTTT,CASSPRDRDDTQYF
TRBJ2-3,TRBD1,TRBV5-1,-,TGCGCCAGCAGCTTGGCAGGGGGCAGGGATACGCAGTATTTT,CASSLAGGRDTQYF
TRBJ1-2,TRBD1,TRBV18,-,TGTGCCAGCTCACCCGACAGGGTGTATGGCTACACCTTC,CASSPDRVYGYTF
TRBJ2-7,-,TRBV18,-,TGTGCCAGCTCACCAGGACAGACCGAGGGCTACGAGCAGTACTTC,CASSPGQTEGYEQYF
TRBJ2-1,-,TRBV10-3,-,TGTGCCATCAGCCCGGGACACAATGAGCAGTTCTTC,CAISPGHNEQFF
TRBJ1-1,TRBD1,TRBV7-2,-,TGTGCCAGCAGCCGACAGGGATCGAACACTGAAGCTTTCTTT,CASSRQGSNTEAFF
TRBJ1-2,TRBD1,TRBV9,-,TGTGCCAGCAGGGGACAGGGGGCCTACTATGGCTACACCTTC,CASRGQGAYYGYTF
TRBJ1-5,-,TRBV6-1,once,TGTGCCAGCAGTGAAAGCAATCAGCCCCAGCATTTT,CASSESNQPQHF
TRBJ1-1,-,TRBV12-5,-,TGTGCTAGTGGTCCGCCCGAGGACACTGAAGCTTTCTTT,CASGPPEDTEAFF
TRBJ1-2,-,TRBV6-1,-,TGTGCCACCTCGCTCACACAGCACCGGGATGGCTACACCTTC,CATSLTQHRDGYTF
TRBJ1-6,TRBD1,TRBV7-9,-,TGTGCCAGCAGCTTAGCGCGAGGCCAGGGGGCCGGTTCACCCCTCCACTTT,CASSLARGQGAGSPLHF
TRBJ1-2,TRBD1,TRBV29-1,-,TGCAGCGTCGGGGACAGGGGTGATGGCTACACCTTC,CSVGDRGDGYTF
TRBJ1-5,-,TRBV6-5,-,TGTGCCAGCAGTTACCGCCATCCGACCAGCAATCAGCCCCAGCATTTT,CASSYRHPTSNQPQHF
TRBJ1-2,-,TRBV5-1,-,TGCGCCAGCAGCAACCTCTTTGGGGGAACCGCGGGCTACACCTTC,CASSNLFGGTAGYTF
TRBJ2-7,-,TRBV28,-,TGTGCCAGCACCCTTACTGACAGCCGCTCCTACGAGCAGTACTTC,CASTLTDSRSYEQYF
TRBJ2-3,-,TRBV7-9,-,TGTGCCAGCAGCCCCTTAGATGGTGGCACAGATACGCAGTATTTT,CASSPLDGGTDTQYF
TRBJ1-5,TRBD1,TRBV11-2,-,TGTGCCAGCAGTTCGGACAGGGGAATGAGTCAGCCCCAGCATTTT,CASSSDRGMSQPQHF
TRBJ2-3,-,TRBV19,-,TGTGCCAGTACCTCAATCCAACTGAATACGCAGTATTTT,CASTSIQLNTQYF
TRBJ1-6,TRBD1,TRBV28,-,TGTGCCAGCATCGGGACAGCCGATAATTCACCCCTCCACTTT,CASIGTADNSPLHF
TRBJ2-2,-,TRBV9,-,TGTGCCAGCAGCGTAGCGAACTACCCGGGCGGGGAGCTGTTTTTT,CASSVANYPGGELFF
TRBJ2-5,TRBD2,TRBV28,-,TGTGCCAGCAGTCGAACCTTCGGGACTAGGACAGAAGGGGAGTACTTC,CASSRTFGTRTEGEYF
TRBJ1-1,TRBD1,TRBV27,-,TGTGCCAGCAGTGACCGGGACAGACAAGCTTTCTTT,CASSDRDRQAFF
TRBJ1-2,-,TRBV27,few,TGTGCCAGCAGTGCCGGGGGGAGGGCCTATGGCTACACCTTC,CASSAGGRAYGYTF
TRBJ2-7,-,TRBV5-4,-,TGTGCCAGCAGCTCACGGACTGCCTCGCAGTACGAGCAGTACTTC,CASSSRTASQYEQYF
TRBJ1-1,-,TRBV28,once,TGTGCCAGCAGTTTAGGGGGACTAGGAACTGAAGCTTTCTTT,CASSLGGLGTEAFF
TRBJ2-2,-,TRBV11-3,-,TGTGCCAGCAGCTTAGGGGGGCCCGGGGAGCTGTTTTTT,CASSLGGPGELFF
TRBJ1-2,-,TRBV7-2,-,TGTGCCAGCAGCTTAGCGCGAAACAGGGTCGATGGCTACACCTTC,CASSLARNRVDGYTF
TRBJ1-1,-,TRBV30,-,TGTGCCTGGACCCTTAAGGGGCTGGGGACTGAAGCTTTCTTT,CAWTLKGLGTEAFF
TRBJ2-5,-,TRBV4-2,-,TGTGCCAGCAGCCAAGTCTCGACGTACAGCGGCGAGGAGACCCAGTACTTC,CASSQVSTYSGEETQYF
TRBJ1-6,-,TRBV7-6,-,TGTGCCAGCAGCTTATGGGCCAGCCTTAATTCACCCCTCCACTTT,CASSLWASLNSPLHF
TRBJ2-6,-,TRBV28,-,TGTGCCAGTGACGGGACTGCGGCCAACGTCCTGACTTTC,CASDGTAANVLTF
TRBJ2-3,TRBD1,TRBV5-8,-,TGTGCCAGCAGCTTGGGGACAGGTATTAGCACAGATACGCAGTATTTT,CASSLGTGISTDTQYF
TRBJ1-3,-,TRBV19,-,TGTGCCAGTAGTTCTACGGAAGGAAACACCATATATTTT,CASSSTEGNTIYF
TRBJ1-4,TRBD1,TRBV7-6,-,TGTGCCAGCAGCCCTATACAGGGCCAGACGGAGGGGGCGTTTTTT,CASSPIQGQTEGAFF
TRBJ1-2,-,TRBV9,-,TGTGCCAGCAGCGAAGGAGGGAAGGGCTATGGCTACACCTTC,CASSEGGKGYGYTF
TRBJ2-2,-,TRBV9,-,TGTGCCAGCAGCGTAGGGGGTTACACCGGGGAGCTGTTTTTT,CASSVGGYTGELFF
TRBJ1-6,-,TRBV7-2,once,TGTGCCAGCAGCGCCGTAGCTTCGGGGGCGGATTCACCCCTCCACTTT,CASSAVASGADSPLHF